Each of the 32 T cell receptor beta chains below was sequenced from the same sample in a study of human T cells and chemical hapten exposure. TCRdb reprocessed the RACE reads via MiXCR and lists one record per CDR3 protein. The sample holds nearly 80,000 distinct CDR3 sequences, 10% seen once. Time point described: patch test 1, 2 weeks after DPC sensitization. Sample treatment: therapeutic diphenylcyclopropenone sensitization with weekly scalp DPC. The sequenced sample was whole blood, obtained in connection with sensitization to the hapten diphenylcyclopropenone (DPC). These receptors were obtained from a woman in her forties or fifties with alopecia areata. Some clones in this sample may be carry-over from other donors' samples.

This clonotype was seen ten or more times. V gene TRBV20-1 combines with J gene TRBJ2-2, with D perhaps TRBD1 (6 bases). CDR3 length equals 16 residues. Trimming pared 2 bases from V and 0 bases from J, leaving 13 bases between. Germline V CDR1 and CDR2: DFQATT, SNEGSKA (reference sequence). This CDR3 is CSARPRTVANTGELFF. The CDR3 DNA is TGCAGTGCTAGACCAAGGACAGTCGCGAACACCGGGGAGCTGTTTTTT.

This clonotype was recorded a few times. The chain is built from TRBV2 and TRBJ2-7; TRBD2 might be the D (5 bases). Germline CDR1 is SNHLY and CDR2 is FYNNEI. This CDR3 is built from 13 residues. The V end lost 4 bases, the J end lost 5 bases, and 12 bases lay between the germline ends. CDR3 sequence (DNA): TGTGCCAGCAGTGTCGGAGAGGGTAACGAGCAGTACTTC. Translating it yields CASSVGEGNEQYF.

This sequence joins TRBV6-2 or TRBV6-3 and TRBJ2-1; TRBD1 is a possible D gene (5 bases). CDR1 and CDR2 (germline): MNHEY, SVGEGT. The CDR3 is made up of 13 amino acids. The germline V and J ends were trimmed by 1 base and 6 bases, with 7 bases remaining between them. The CDR3 DNA is TGTGCCAGCAGTTACTTTAGGGGCAATGAGCAGTTCTTC. It specifies CASSYFRGNEQFF.

The V call is TRBV6-1, the J call TRBJ1-1, with TRBD1 identical over 8 bases. V was pared by 4 bases and J by 1 base, with 5 bases of the junction left unmatched. Germline CDR1 and CDR2: MNHNS and SASEGT. This CDR3 region has 15 residues. The CDR3 loop is CASSGKGQANTEAFF. The CDR3 coding sequence is TGTGCCAGCAGTGGTAAGGGACAGGCGAACACTGAAGCTTTCTTT.

This clonotype was recorded many times. V and J are TRBV7-9 and TRBJ1-6; 7 bases align to TRBD1. The CDR3 is 15 residues long. CDR1 is SEHNR and CDR2 is FQNEAQ in the germline V gene (reference sequence). J gave up 7 bases and V 6 bases, and 9 bases lay outside the gene matches. CDR3: CASSREGARNSPLHF. The CDR3, as DNA: TGTGCCAGCAGTCGAGAGGGGGCGCGGAATTCACCCCTCCACTTT.

This chain connects TRBV11-2 to TRBJ2-7; 9 positions agree with TRBD1. Germline V gene lookup returns CDR1 SGHAT and CDR2 FQNNGV. V was clipped by 1 base and J by 3 bases; unmatched bases: 4. The CDR3 length is 15 residues. CDR3 sequence: CASSLAWGQGYEQYF. The DNA of the CDR3 is TGTGCCAGCAGCTTAGCATGGGGACAGGGCTACGAGCAGTACTTC.

This clonotype showed up just a few times. This rearrangement joins TRBV5-4 to TRBJ2-3; 8 bases agree with TRBD2. In germline, CDR1 is SGHNT, CDR2 YYREEE (reference sequence). The V and J ends lost 5 bases and 2 bases, in that order; junction bases with no gene match: 10. This CDR3 is built from 16 residues. The CDR3 reads CASSFPSGLATDTQYF. The DNA of the CDR3 is TGTGCCAGCAGTTTTCCTAGCGGGCTTGCCACAGATACGCAGTATTTT.

This clonotype was seen a handful of times. This rearrangement joins TRBV11-2 to TRBJ1-1; D remains ambiguous. The CDR3 extends over 16 amino acids. The V end was cut by 3 bases, the J end by 0 bases, with 14 bases between. The V gene's germline CDR1 is SGHAT and CDR2 FQNNGV. In nucleotides, the CDR3 is TGTGCCAGCAGCTTCTTAAAGGGAACGATGAACACTGAAGCTTTCTTT. Its protein is CASSFLKGTMNTEAFF.

This clonotype has at least ten counts. This CDR3 is CASSQEVGLRYGYTF. CDR3 DNA: TGCGCCAGCAGCCAAGAGGTAGGGCTTCGCTATGGCTACACCTTC. The chain couples TRBV4-3 to TRBJ1-2; D unresolved. Germline loops: CDR1 LGHNA, CDR2 YSLEER. V lost 0 bases and J lost 4, with 12 bases in between. CDR3 length: 15 residues.

J is TRBJ2-5 and V is TRBV6-2 or TRBV6-3; D unresolved. With 3 bases removed from V and 5 bases from J, the gap between germline ends came to 4 bases. The CDR3 loop spans 11 amino acids. The V gene's germline CDR1 is MNHEY and CDR2 SVGEGT. CDR3 loop: CASSYKETQYF. The CDR3 region has the DNA TGTGCCAGCAGTTATAAGGAGACCCAGTACTTC.

The DNA for the CDR3 is TGTGCCAGCAGCCAAGTCGGGGACCACGAGCAGTACTTC. Translating gives CASSQVGDHEQYF. The rearrangement uses TRBV4-2 and TRBJ2-7; either TRBD1 or TRBD2 may fit D (5 bases each). The germline V gene has CDR1 LGHNA and CDR2 YNFKEQ. The CDR3 has 13 residues. V was pared by 1 base and J by 5 bases, with 9 bases between.

This chain uses TRBV19 with TRBJ2-7; 10 bases are a match to TRBD1. From germline, CDR1 is LNHDA and CDR2 SQIVND (reference sequence). There are 14 residues in the CDR3. J lost 5 bases, V lost 6 bases, and 7 bases had no gene match. The CDR3 here is CASRGTGANHEQYF. CDR3 nucleotides: TGTGCCAGTAGGGGGACAGGGGCGAATCACGAGCAGTACTTC.

As DNA, the CDR3 is TGTGCCAGCAGTGCCGGGGACAAGATTTCAGAGACCCAGTACTTC. Encoded protein: CASSAGDKISETQYF. The chain carries TRBV12-3 or TRBV12-4 and TRBJ2-5, with a tentative D call TRBD1 (6 bases). Trimming cost V 5 bases and J 4 bases, with 17 bases left between them. CDR3 size: 15 residues.

This clonotype has at least ten counts. The genes are TRBV11-2 and TRBJ2-5, with 8 positions matching TRBD2. The V segment lost 4 bases and the J segment 5 bases; nucleotides outside the gene matches: 12. This CDR3 comprises 16 residues. Germline CDR1 is SGHAT and CDR2 is FQNNGV. DNA for the CDR3: TGTGCCAGCAGCTCTCTGACTAGCGTCCTCCGGGAGACCCAGTACTTC. Its translation is CASSSLTSVLRETQYF. Using reference TRBV11-2 and TRBJ2-5 for the parts outside the CDR3, the full variable domain is EAGVAQSPRYKIIEKRQSVAFWCNPISGHATLYWYQQILGQGPKLLIQFQNNGVVDDSQLPKDRFSAERLKGVDSTLKIQPAKLEDSAVYLCASSSLTSVLRETQYFGPGTRLLVL.

This chain joins TRBV7-2 and TRBJ2-4; D possibly corresponds to TRBD2 (6 bases). Trimming cost V 3 bases and J 1 base, with 13 bases left between them. Germline V gene sequence: CDR1 SGHTA, CDR2 FQGNSA. The CDR3 length is 16 residues. The CDR3 coding sequence is TGTGCCAGCAGCTTGGGCTCGGGAGCGGCCAAAAACATTCAGTACTTC. As protein: CASSLGSGAAKNIQYF. Combining the CDR3 with reference TRBV7-2 and TRBJ2-4 gives the whole variable domain GAGVSQSPSNKVTEKGKDVELRCDPISGHTALYWYRQSLGQGLEFLIYFQGNSAPDKSGLPSDRFSAERTGGSVSTLTIQRTQQEDSAVYLCASSLGSGAAKNIQYFGAGTRLSVL.

The chain has TRBV7-6 and TRBJ1-5; TRBD1 aligns across 8 bases. CDR1 is SGHVS, CDR2 FNYEAQ, per germline. The CDR3 contains 16 residues. V lost 5 bases and J lost 6; bases outside the gene matches: 12. The CDR3 DNA is TGTGCCAGCAGCCAGGGGGCATCGGGGGCGCCTCAGCCCCAGCATTTT. Protein product: CASSQGASGAPQPQHF.

This clonotype has only a few counts. V usage is TRBV5-1 and J usage is TRBJ2-1, with 7 positions matching TRBD1. In germline, CDR1 is SGHRS, CDR2 YFSETQ. Trimming at V came to 2 bases and at J to 11 bases, leaving 7 bases not matched to a gene. The CDR3 totals 13 residues. The CDR3 reads CASSLGQATKQFF. The CDR3 DNA sequence: TGCGCCAGCAGCTTAGGACAGGCCACCAAGCAGTTCTTC.

The CDR3 sequence: CASRPSGPSYEQYF. The CDR3 DNA reads as TGTGCCAGCAGGCCAAGCGGGCCGTCCTACGAGCAGTACTTC. The chain couples TRBV6-2 or TRBV6-3 to TRBJ2-7, with a weak D call TRBD2 (6 bases). The CDR3 totals 14 residues. V lost 6 bases, J lost 1 base, and 13 bases lay in between. Germline V gives CDR1 MNHEY, CDR2 SVGEGT.

The rearrangement links TRBV20-1 to TRBJ2-3; TRBD1 is a possible D gene (5 bases). The V end was cut by 3 bases, the J end by 0 bases, with 13 bases between. Germline CDR1 DFQATT, CDR2 SNEGSKA (reference sequence). This CDR3 comprises 15 residues. The CDR3 DNA sequence: TGCAGTGCTAGTTACAGTGGGGCTAGCACAGATACGCAGTATTTT. Translation: CSASYSGASTDTQYF.

This clonotype was recorded a few times. The CDR3 reads CASSRRQGHEQFF. CDR3 DNA: TGTGCCAGCAGCCGGAGACAGGGGCATGAGCAGTTCTTC. The chain recombines TRBV3-2 with TRBJ2-1; the table's D call, TRBD1, was not checked against the DNA. TRBV3-2 is a pseudogene. The CDR3 spans 13 residues.

J is TRBJ2-4 and V is TRBV5-5; TRBD1 matches at 7 bases. Per germline, CDR1 SGHKS and CDR2 YYEKEE (reference sequence). The CDR3 runs to 15 residues. V lost 5 bases to trimming and J lost 1 base; unmatched junction nucleotides: 6. The CDR3 coding sequence is TGTGCCAGCAGTTTAGGGGGCGCGGCCAAAAACATTCAGTACTTC. Protein sequence: CASSLGGAAKNIQYF.

This clonotype was detected only a few times. The V gene is TRBV30, the J gene TRBJ1-2; D is ambiguous. Between the trimmed V and J ends, which lost 5 bases and 0 bases, there was a span of 10 bases. The CDR3 covers 13 residues. Germline V gives CDR1 GTSNPN, CDR2 SVGIG (reference sequence). The CDR3 protein is CAWDREANYGYTF. The CDR3 region has the DNA TGTGCCTGGGATCGGGAAGCTAACTATGGCTACACCTTC.

The chain is built from TRBV4-1 and TRBJ2-1; 10 bases fit TRBD1. The CDR3 sequence is 15 residues long. Germline V lookup: CDR1 MGHRA, CDR2 YSYEKL. V shed 4 bases and J 5 bases; nucleotides not matched to a gene: 5. The CDR3 DNA reads as TGCGCCAGCAGCCCCCGGGGACAGGGGCACAATGAGCAGTTCTTC. It is translated as CASSPRGQGHNEQFF.

This clonotype was seen only a few times. This chain connects TRBV18 to TRBJ1-5; D might be TRBD1 (6 bases). The ends were cut back, 2 bases at V and 5 bases at J, with 13 bases in the middle. The CDR3 has 15 amino acids. Germline CDR1 is KGHSH and CDR2 is LQKENI. The CDR3 DNA reads TGTGCCAGCTCACCAAGCAGGGGAGTAGATCAGCCCCAGCATTTT. Encoded protein: CASSPSRGVDQPQHF.

This clonotype was seen ten or more times. The gene calls are TRBV10-1 and TRBJ1-1; perhaps TRBD1 as D (5 bases). The germline V gene has CDR1 WNHNN and CDR2 SYGVQD (reference sequence). Trimming took 6 bases from V and 5 from J, leaving 13 bases between them. This CDR3 is 13 amino acids long. CDR3 sequence: CASSDRPGTEAFF. In DNA form, the CDR3 reads TGCGCCAGCAGCGACAGACCGGGAACTGAAGCTTTCTTT.

This chain's CDR3 is CSAHRGGEKLFF. The CDR3 DNA reads TGCAGCGCCCACCGCGGAGGTGAAAAACTGTTTTTT. This chain joins TRBV29-1 and TRBJ1-4; D is undetermined. The CDR3 runs to 12 residues. Germline V CDR1 and CDR2: SQVTM, ANQGSEA. The germline V and J ends were trimmed by 7 bases and 7 bases, with 13 bases remaining between them.

Only a few counts were recorded for this clonotype. The J gene is TRBJ2-1, the V gene TRBV3-1, with 15 bases aligning to TRBD2. CDR3 length equals 16 residues. The V gene's germline CDR1 is LGHDT and CDR2 YNNKEL (reference sequence). With V trimmed by 1 base and J by 7 bases, 2 bases remained unmatched. CDR3 coding DNA: TGTGCCAGCAGCCAAGCCGGACTAGCGGGAGGGAATGAGCAGTTCTTC. Protein: CASSQAGLAGGNEQFF.

This clonotype came up a few times. The rearrangement uses TRBV6-6 and TRBJ1-2; D may be TRBD1 (6 bases). CDR3 size: 12 residues. V lost 6 bases and J lost 4, with 9 bases in between. Germline CDR1 and CDR2: MNHNY and SVGAGI (reference sequence). This CDR3 is CASSGQTYGYTF. CDR3 DNA sequence: TGTGCCAGCAGCGGACAGACCTATGGCTACACCTTC.

The rearrangement joins TRBV7-9 to TRBJ2-1, with 14 bases matching TRBD2. After removal of 7 bases from V and 7 bases from J, the junction contained 6 bases not matched to a gene. The CDR3 is made up of 15 amino acids. Germline V lookup: CDR1 SEHNR, CDR2 FQNEAQ (reference sequence). CDR3 coding DNA: TGTGCCAGCAACTACGGGACTAGCGGGGGTAATGAGCAGTTCTTC. Translating gives CASNYGTSGGNEQFF.

The rearrangement uses TRBV7-8 and TRBJ1-4, with TRBD1 matching over 9 bases. Germline lookup yields CDR1 SGHVS and CDR2 FQNEAQ. This CDR3 region has 16 residues. The ends lost 5 bases at V and 5 bases at J; junction bases unmatched: 9. This chain's CDR3 is CASSPLRGTGNEKLFF. CDR3 nucleotide sequence: TGTGCCAGCAGCCCGCTACGGGGGACAGGGAATGAAAAACTGTTTTTT.

J is TRBJ2-1 and V is TRBV29-1, with TRBD2 matching 12 bases. CDR1 is SQVTM, CDR2 ANQGSEA, per germline. The CDR3 has 15 residues. The ends lost 0 bases at V and 3 bases at J; junction bases unmatched: 0. The CDR3 DNA reads TGCAGCGTTGAAGAGACTAGCGGGGGCTACAATGAGCAGTTCTTC. It encodes CSVEETSGGYNEQFF.

Ten or more counts support this clonotype. This chain joins TRBV7-6 and TRBJ1-1; D ambiguous. The CDR3 consists of 14 residues. Germline CDR1 is SGHVS and CDR2 is FNYEAQ. Trimming left V 0 bases short and J 3 bases short, with 8 bases between. The DNA of the CDR3 is TGTGCCAGCAGCTTAGCGCTAAGGGACACTGAAGCTTTCTTT. It is translated as CASSLALRDTEAFF.